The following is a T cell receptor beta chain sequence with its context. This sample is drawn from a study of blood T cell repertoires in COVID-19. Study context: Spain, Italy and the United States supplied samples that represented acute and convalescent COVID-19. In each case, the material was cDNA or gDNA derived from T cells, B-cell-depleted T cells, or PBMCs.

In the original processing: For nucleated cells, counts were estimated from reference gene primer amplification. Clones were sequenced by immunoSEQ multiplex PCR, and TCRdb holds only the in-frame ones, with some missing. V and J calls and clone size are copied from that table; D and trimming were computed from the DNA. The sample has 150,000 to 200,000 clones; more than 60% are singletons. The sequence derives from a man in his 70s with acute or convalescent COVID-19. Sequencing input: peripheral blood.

The CDR3 loop reads CASSATGQGTYGYTF. For the CDR3, the DNA is TGTGCCAGCAGCGCGACGGGACAGGGGACCTATGGCTACACCTTC. The chain carries TRBV7-8 and TRBJ1-2; 10 positions match TRBD1. The CDR3 extends over 15 amino acids. J gave up 4 bases and V 5 bases, and 7 bases lay outside the gene matches. Germline CDR1 and CDR2: SGHVS and FQNEAQ.